The rows below give T cell receptor beta chains drawn from one sample of a study of blood T cell repertoires in COVID-19. Only in-frame clones appear in the TCRdb table, and some are missing; sequencing was by immunoSEQ multiplex PCR. The table has some 120,000 clones, about 80% seen once. The sample comprised peripheral blood. The receptors here all came from a human donor in a cohort sampled during active COVID-19. CDR3s include the opening cysteine and the closing phenylalanine or tryptophan. The D gene is left open where the match is weak. Only some rows state a clone size, as once, few, many or a class for expanded clones.

TRBV30	-	TRBD1	TRBJ2-7	TGTGCCTGGGCCACACAGGGGGCATACGAGCAGTACTTC	CAWATQGAYEQYF
TRBV9	-	TRBD1	TRBJ1-5	TGTGCCAGCAGCGTAGGACAGGGGGGAGGGCAGCCCCAGCATTTT	CASSVGQGGGQPQHF
TRBV30	-	-	TRBJ2-3	TGTGCCTGGAGTGTGGGGGGAGGTGCAGATACGCAGTATTTT	CAWSVGGGADTQYF
TRBV18	-	-	TRBJ2-3	TGTGCCAGCTCCGGGGGTCGGGCAGATACGCAGTATTTT	CASSGGRADTQYF
TRBV19	-	-	TRBJ1-1	TGTGCCAGTAGTATCAATATCAACAGGGTAAAGAGGATGAACACTGAAGCTTTCTTT	CASSININRVKRMNTEAFF
TRBV28	-	TRBD1	TRBJ2-7	TGTGCCAGCAGCCCAATTGGGACAGGGGGCTTGGGGGAGCAGTACTTC	CASSPIGTGGLGEQYF
TRBV25-1	-	-	TRBJ1-1	TGTGCCAGCAGTGACACAGGGATAGGGTACACTGAAGCTTTCTTT	CASSDTGIGYTEAFF
TRBV7-2	-	TRBD2	TRBJ2-1	TGTGCCAGCAGCCTACGGGGGGATGAGCAGTTCTTC	CASSLRGDEQFF
TRBV2	once	TRBD1	TRBJ2-4	TGTGCCAGCAGTGAACGGGCAGGGGGATACATTCAGTACTTC	CASSERAGGYIQYF
TRBV7-3	-	-	TRBJ1-2	TGTGCCAGCAGACAGAATACAGGGACTGGCTACACCTTC	CASRQNTGTGYTF
TRBV3-1/TRBV3-2	-	-	TRBJ2-7	TGTGCCAGCAGCTACAGGTACGAGCAGTACTTC	CASSYRYEQYF
TRBV30	-	TRBD1	TRBJ1-3	TGTGCCTGGAAAGAAGGGGGCACTGGAAACACCATATATTTT	CAWKEGGTGNTIYF
TRBV30	few	-	TRBJ2-4	TGTGCCTGGGCGGACAAGGCCAAAAACATTCAGTACTTC	CAWADKAKNIQYF
TRBV3-1/TRBV3-2	-	TRBD1	TRBJ1-2	TGTGCCGGCAGCCAAGACTTCCCCCGACAGGGGGCGGGCTATGGCTACACCTTC	CAGSQDFPRQGAGYGYTF
TRBV5-1	few	-	TRBJ2-5	TGCGCCAGCCAACCCATTTCGCGGGGAGAGACCCAGTACTTC	CASQPISRGETQYF
TRBV28	few	TRBD1	TRBJ1-2	TGTGCCAGCAGTTTAGGGGGGACAGGGCCCTACTATGGCTACACCTTC	CASSLGGTGPYYGYTF
TRBV7-2	-	-	TRBJ1-3	TGTGCCAGCAGCCCCAAGCGCTCCCCCGGAAACACCATATATTTT	CASSPKRSPGNTIYF
TRBV2	-	TRBD1	TRBJ2-7	TGTGCCAGCACCGGGACAGGTTTAGGCGAGCAGTACTTC	CASTGTGLGEQYF
TRBV9	-	TRBD2	TRBJ2-1	TGTGCCAGCAGCGTAGGGACTAGCGGATTCTTCTCCTACAATGAGCAGTTCTTC	CASSVGTSGFFSYNEQFF
TRBV4-2	many	-	TRBJ1-6	TGTGCCAGCAGCCGACAGGTTGATAATTCACCCCTCCACTTT	CASSRQVDNSPLHF
TRBV28	-	-	TRBJ2-7	TGTGCCAGCCAGATGTGGGGCGGCTACGAGCAGTACTTC	CASQMWGGYEQYF
TRBV9	-	-	TRBJ1-2	TGTGCCAGCAGCTCCCGGGGGGGAGGGCCCTTAGGAGATTCCGATGGCTACACCTTC	CASSSRGGGPLGDSDGYTF
TRBV15	once	TRBD1	TRBJ2-2	TGTGCCACCAGCTTCGGGACAGGGAACACCGGGGAGCTGTTTTTT	CATSFGTGNTGELFF
TRBV7-3	-	TRBD1	TRBJ1-1	TGTGCCAGCAGCTACAGGGGCCGAGACACTGAAGCTTTCTTT	CASSYRGRDTEAFF
TRBV27	-	TRBD1	TRBJ2-7	TGTGCCAGCAGTTTAACGCGGCAGGGGGCGTTTGTCTACGAGCAGTACTTC	CASSLTRQGAFVYEQYF
TRBV9	-	-	TRBJ2-2	TGTGCCAGCAGCCCCACACCGGAGGGCGGGGAGCTGTTTTTT	CASSPTPEGGELFF